This T cell receptor beta chain is drawn from a study of CD8 T cells in Susac syndrome. CDR1 SQVTM and CDR2 ANQGSEA come from the germline V gene. The CDR3 has 14 amino acids. As to this clonotype: Compared with germline, one end of the junction differs, possibly owing to a read error.

TCR beta was sequenced from blood CD8+ and CD4+ T cells. Negative isolation was used for CD8+ and CD4+ T cells and FACS enrichment for TEMRA cells. RNA totalling roughly 0.5 to 1 ug underwent reverse transcription with random hexamers. The method of amplification for TCR beta CDR3 was immunoSEQ multiplex PCR, covering 54 Vbeta and 13 Jbeta. TCRdb re-called the immunoSEQ multiplex PCR reads with MiXCR, one entry per CDR3 protein. Of around 190,000 distinct CDR3 sequences in the sample, roughly 95% were seen once. Input material: CD4+ T cells from PBMCs. The TCR sequence derives from a human donor in good health. The chain links TRBV29-1 to TRBJ2-1; D remains unclear. CDR3: CSVRVQPSNNEQFF. The CDR3 nucleotides are TGCAGCGTTCGCGTCCAACCCTCCAACAATGAGCAGTTCTTC.